This TCR beta chain was observed in a study of blood T cell repertoires in COVID-19. Whole-study context: From the United States, Italy and Spain came samples of acute and convalescent COVID-19.

Trimming took 5 bases from V and 4 from J, leaving 14 bases between them. CDR3 size: 15 residues. The germline V gene has CDR1 MDHEN and CDR2 SYDVKM. Cohorts were based on clinical histories the participants reported. The assay was immunoSEQ multiplex PCR, and TCRdb's table has in-frame clones only and misses some. Of around 340,000 clones in the sample, 88% were seen once. The rearrangement joins TRBV28 to TRBJ1-4; D is perhaps TRBD1 (6 bases). The source material was PBMCs or T cells enriched from blood (not recorded which). This receptor was obtained from a woman between 25 and 40 years old who had been exposed to COVID-19. This chain's CDR3 is CASSPADSFNEKLFF. As DNA, the CDR3 is TGTGCCAGCAGTCCCGCGGACAGCTTTAATGAAAAACTGTTTTTT.